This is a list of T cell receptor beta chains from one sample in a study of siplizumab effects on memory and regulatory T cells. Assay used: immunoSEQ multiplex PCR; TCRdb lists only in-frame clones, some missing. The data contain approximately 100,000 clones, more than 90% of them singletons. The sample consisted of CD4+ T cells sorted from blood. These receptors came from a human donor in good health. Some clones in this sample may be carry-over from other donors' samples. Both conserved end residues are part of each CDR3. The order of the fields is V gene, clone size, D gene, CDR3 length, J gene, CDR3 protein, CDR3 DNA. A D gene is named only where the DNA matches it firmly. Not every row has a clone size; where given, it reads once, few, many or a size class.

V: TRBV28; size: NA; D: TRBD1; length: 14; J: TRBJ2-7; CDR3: CATRQGTGYSGQYF; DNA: TGTGCCACCAGGCAGGGGACAGGGTATTCCGGGCAGTACTTC
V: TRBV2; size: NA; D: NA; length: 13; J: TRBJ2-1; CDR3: CASSGGTVNEQFF; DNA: TGTGCCAGCAGTGGCGGGACAGTCAATGAGCAGTTCTTC
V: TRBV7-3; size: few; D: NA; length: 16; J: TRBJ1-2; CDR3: CASSSGWGQLVGGYTF; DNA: TGTGCCAGCAGCTCGGGTTGGGGGCAGCTAGTGGGTGGCTACACCTTC
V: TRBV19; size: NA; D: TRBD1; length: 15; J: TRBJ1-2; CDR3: CASSILIGQGYGYTF; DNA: TGTGCCAGTAGTATACTAATCGGACAGGGATATGGCTACACCTTC
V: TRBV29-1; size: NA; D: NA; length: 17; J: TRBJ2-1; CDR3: CSAPRIAAISSYNEQFF; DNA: TGCAGCGCCCCTAGGATAGCGGCTATATCCTCCTACAATGAGCAGTTCTTC
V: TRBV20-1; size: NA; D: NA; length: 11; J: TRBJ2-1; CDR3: CSALLDTEQFF; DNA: TGCAGTGCTCTCCTAGATACTGAGCAGTTCTTC
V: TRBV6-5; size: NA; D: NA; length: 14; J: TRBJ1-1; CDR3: CAIGGETKNTEAFF; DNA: TGTGCCATCGGGGGAGAAACTAAGAACACTGAAGCTTTCTTT
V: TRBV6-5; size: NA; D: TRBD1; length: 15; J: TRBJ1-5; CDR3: CASRATGSSNQPQHF; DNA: TGTGCCAGCAGAGCGACAGGGAGTAGCAATCAGCCCCAGCATTTT
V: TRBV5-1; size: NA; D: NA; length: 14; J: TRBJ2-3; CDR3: CASSQDPSTDTQYF; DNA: TGCGCCAGCAGCCAGGACCCCAGCACAGATACGCAGTATTTT
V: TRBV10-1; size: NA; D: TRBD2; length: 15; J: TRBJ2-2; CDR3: CASTAGGRRTGELFF; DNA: TGCGCCAGCACGGCCGGGGGGAGGCGCACCGGGGAGCTGTTTTTT
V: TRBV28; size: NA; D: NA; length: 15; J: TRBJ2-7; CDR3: CASSGENSPPYEQYF; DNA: TGTGCCAGCAGTGGGGAAAATAGCCCCCCCTACGAGCAGTACTTC
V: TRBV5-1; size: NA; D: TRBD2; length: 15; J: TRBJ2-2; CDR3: CASSETSANTGELFF; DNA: TGCGCCAGCAGCGAGACTAGCGCGAACACCGGGGAGCTGTTTTTT
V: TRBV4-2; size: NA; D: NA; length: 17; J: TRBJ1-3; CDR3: CASSPTGPSVSGNTIYF; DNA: TGTGCCAGCAGCCCGACGGGGCCGAGTGTCTCTGGAAACACCATATATTTT
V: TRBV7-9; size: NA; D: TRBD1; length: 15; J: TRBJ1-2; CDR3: CASSLVRGRADGYTF; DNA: TGTGCCAGCAGCTTAGTGAGGGGGCGGGCTGATGGCTACACCTTC
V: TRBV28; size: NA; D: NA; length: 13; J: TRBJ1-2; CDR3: CASSLGHVRGYTF; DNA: TGTGCCAGCAGTTTAGGCCACGTACGGGGCTACACCTTC
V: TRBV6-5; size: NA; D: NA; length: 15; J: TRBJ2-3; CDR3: CASRAGQSPTDTQYF; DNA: TGTGCCAGCAGAGCGGGACAGTCCCCCACAGATACGCAGTATTTT
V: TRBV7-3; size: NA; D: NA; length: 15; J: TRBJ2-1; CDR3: CASSSTRDQNNEQFF; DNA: TGTGCCAGCAGCTCGACACGGGACCAGAACAATGAGCAGTTCTTC
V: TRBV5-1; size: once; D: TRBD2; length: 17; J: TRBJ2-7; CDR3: CASSFGTSGRAAREQYF; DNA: TGCGCCAGCAGCTTTGGGACTAGCGGGAGGGCCGCCCGCGAGCAGTACTTC
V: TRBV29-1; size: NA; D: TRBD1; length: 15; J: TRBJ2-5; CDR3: CSVEPGTGGGETQYF; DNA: TGCAGCGTCGAGCCCGGGACAGGGGGCGGGGAGACCCAGTACTTC
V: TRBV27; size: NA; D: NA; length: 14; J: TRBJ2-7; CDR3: CASRLDSSHYEQYF; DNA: TGTGCCAGCAGATTGGACTCGAGCCATTACGAGCAGTACTTC
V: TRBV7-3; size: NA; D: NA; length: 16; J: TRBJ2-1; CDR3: CASSLMSRTAEEEQFF; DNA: TGTGCCAGCAGCTTAATGTCAAGGACGGCGGAAGAGGAGCAGTTCTTC
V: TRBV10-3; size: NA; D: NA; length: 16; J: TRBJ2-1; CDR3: CAISESSGNAYNEQFF; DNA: TGTGCCATCAGTGAGTCGTCCGGGAATGCCTACAATGAGCAGTTCTTC
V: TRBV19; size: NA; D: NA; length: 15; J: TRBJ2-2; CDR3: CASSLGQTRSGELFF; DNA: TGTGCCAGTAGTCTTGGACAAACACGGTCCGGGGAGCTGTTTTTT
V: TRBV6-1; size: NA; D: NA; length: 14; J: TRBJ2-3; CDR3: CASSRAGESDTQYF; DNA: TGTGCCAGCAGTCGTGCCGGGGAATCAGATACGCAGTATTTT
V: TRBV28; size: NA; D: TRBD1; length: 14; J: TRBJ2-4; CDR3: CASSPGTGASIQYF; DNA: TGTGCCAGCAGTCCCGGGACAGGGGCGAGCATTCAGTACTTC
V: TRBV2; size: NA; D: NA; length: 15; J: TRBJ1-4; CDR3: CASRRMPGTNEKLFF; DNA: TGTGCCAGCAGACGCATGCCAGGGACTAATGAAAAACTGTTTTTT
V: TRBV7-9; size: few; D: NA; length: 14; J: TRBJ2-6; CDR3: CASTFFSGANVLTF; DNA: TGTGCCAGCACCTTCTTCTCTGGGGCCAACGTCCTGACTTTC
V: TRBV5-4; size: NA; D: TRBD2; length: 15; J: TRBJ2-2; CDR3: CASSLGLAITGELFF; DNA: TGTGCCAGCAGCTTGGGACTAGCCATCACCGGGGAGCTGTTTTTT
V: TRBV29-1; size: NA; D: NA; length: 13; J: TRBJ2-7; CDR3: CSVEWGRGSEQYF; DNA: TGCAGCGTTGAATGGGGGCGAGGGTCCGAGCAGTACTTC
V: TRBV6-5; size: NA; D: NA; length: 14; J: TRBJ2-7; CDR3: CASSYSGSSYEQYF; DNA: TGTGCCAGCAGTTACTCGGGAAGCTCCTACGAGCAGTACTTC
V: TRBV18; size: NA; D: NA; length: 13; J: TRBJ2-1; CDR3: CASSPEVAGEQFF; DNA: TGTGCCAGCTCACCCGAAGTCGCGGGGGAGCAGTTCTTC
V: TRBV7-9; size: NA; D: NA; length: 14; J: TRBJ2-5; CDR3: CASSHRAQTETQYF; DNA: TGTGCCAGCAGCCACCGGGCCCAGACGGAGACCCAGTACTTC
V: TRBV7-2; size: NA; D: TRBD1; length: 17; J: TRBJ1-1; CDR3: CASSLGQGQDTGGEAFF; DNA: TGTGCCAGCAGCTTAGGTCAAGGACAGGACACGGGCGGTGAAGCTTTCTTT
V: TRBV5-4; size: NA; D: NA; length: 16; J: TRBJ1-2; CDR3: CASSPEGRGVMEGYTF; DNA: TGTGCCAGCAGCCCCGAGGGCCGGGGGGTAATGGAAGGCTACACCTTC
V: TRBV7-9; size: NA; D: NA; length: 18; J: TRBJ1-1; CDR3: CASSFLTLGAGRNTEAFF; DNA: TGTGCCAGCAGCTTCCTCACTCTGGGGGCAGGGCGGAACACTGAAGCTTTCTTT
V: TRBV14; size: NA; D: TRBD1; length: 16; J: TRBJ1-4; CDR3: CASSQDFETGTKKLFF; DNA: TGTGCCAGCAGCCAAGATTTTGAGACAGGGACCAAAAAACTGTTTTTT
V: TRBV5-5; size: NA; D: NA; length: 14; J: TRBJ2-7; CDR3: CASSWSQQGYEQYF; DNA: TGTGCCAGCAGCTGGTCCCAACAGGGTTACGAGCAGTACTTC
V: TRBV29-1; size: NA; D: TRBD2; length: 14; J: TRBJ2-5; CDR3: CSVGVRGKRETQYF; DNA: TGCAGCGTTGGGGTGCGGGGGAAGAGAGAGACCCAGTACTTC
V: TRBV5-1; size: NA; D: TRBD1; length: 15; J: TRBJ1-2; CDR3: CASMAETGANYGYTF; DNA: TGCGCCAGCATGGCGGAGACAGGGGCTAACTATGGCTACACCTTC
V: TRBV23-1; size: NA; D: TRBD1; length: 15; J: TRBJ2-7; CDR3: CASSQSGQGAHEQYF; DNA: TGCGCCAGCAGTCAATCGGGCCAGGGGGCCCACGAGCAGTACTTC
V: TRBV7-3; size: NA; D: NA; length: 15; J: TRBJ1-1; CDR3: CASSLGSIMNTEAFF; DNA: TGTGCCAGCAGCTTAGGGTCCATCATGAACACTGAAGCTTTCTTT
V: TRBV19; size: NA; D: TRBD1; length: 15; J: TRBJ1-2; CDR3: CASGSLRDRDVGYTF; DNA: TGTGCCAGTGGCTCCCTCCGGGACAGGGATGTGGGCTACACCTTC
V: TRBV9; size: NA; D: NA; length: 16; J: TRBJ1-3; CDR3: CASSVGQGASGNTIYF; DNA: TGTGCCAGCAGCGTAGGGCAGGGCGCTTCTGGAAACACCATATATTTT
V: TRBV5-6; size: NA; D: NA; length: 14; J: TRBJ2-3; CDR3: CASSLLTRTDTQYF; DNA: TGTGCCAGCAGCTTACTTACCCGCACAGATACGCAGTATTTT
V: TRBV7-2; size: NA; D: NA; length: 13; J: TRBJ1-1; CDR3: CASSPLINTEAFF; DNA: TGTGCCAGCAGCCCCCTCATAAACACTGAAGCTTTCTTT
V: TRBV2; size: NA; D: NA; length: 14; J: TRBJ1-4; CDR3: CASSAGRDGEKLFF; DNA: TGTGCCAGCAGTGCGGGGAGGGATGGTGAAAAACTGTTTTTT
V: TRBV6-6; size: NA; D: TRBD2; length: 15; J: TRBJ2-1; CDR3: CASSPGLAGASEQFF; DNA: TGTGCCAGCAGTCCGGGACTAGCGGGAGCCAGTGAGCAGTTCTTC
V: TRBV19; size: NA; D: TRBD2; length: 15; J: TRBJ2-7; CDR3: CASSRLAGLIDEQYF; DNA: TGTGCCAGTAGTAGGCTAGCGGGATTAATCGACGAGCAGTACTTC
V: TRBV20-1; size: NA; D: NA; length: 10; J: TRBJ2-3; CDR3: CSARVVTQYF; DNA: TGCAGTGCTAGAGTAGTTACGCAGTATTTT
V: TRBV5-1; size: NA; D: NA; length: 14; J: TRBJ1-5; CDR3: CASSLEGPNQPQHF; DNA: TGCGCCAGCAGCTTGGAAGGACCTAATCAGCCCCAGCATTTT
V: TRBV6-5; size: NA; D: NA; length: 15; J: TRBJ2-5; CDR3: CASSYRRTIQETQYF; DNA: TGTGCCAGCAGTTACCGACGGACTATCCAAGAGACCCAGTACTTC
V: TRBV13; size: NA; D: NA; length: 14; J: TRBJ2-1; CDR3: CASSPPYGRDEQFF; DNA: TGTGCCAGCAGCCCTCCTTATGGACGCGATGAGCAGTTCTTC
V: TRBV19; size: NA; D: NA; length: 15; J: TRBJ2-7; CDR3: CASRWEVRRPYEQYF; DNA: TGTGCCAGTAGATGGGAGGTACGACGTCCCTACGAGCAGTACTTC
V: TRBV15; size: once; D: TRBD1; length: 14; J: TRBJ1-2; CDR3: CATSSMTGTYGYTF; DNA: TGTGCCACCAGCAGCATGACAGGGACTTATGGCTACACCTTC